A selection of T cell receptor beta chains follows, all from one sample in a study of immune heterogeneity within non-small cell lung tumors. MiXCR, run by TCRdb on the multiplex PCR reads, gives a single entry per CDR3 protein. The repertoire holds around 16,000 distinct CDR3 sequences, with over 25% as singletons. The sequenced sample consisted of lung tumor tissue. The receptors were gathered from a man aged 35 to 55 with non-small cell lung cancer. The CDR3 runs from the conserved cysteine through the conserved F or W. The order of the fields is CDR3 DNA, CDR3 protein, D gene, V gene, J gene, clone size. D genes are given only for firm matches. Clone size is stated in some rows and not others, as once, few, many or a class when expanded.

TGTGCCACCAGTGATCCTACTGCCCGAGGGGGCGATTACAATGAGCAGTTCTTC,CATSDPTARGGDYNEQFF,TRBD1,TRBV24-1,TRBJ2-1,medium-sized
TGCAGTGCTAGAGGTGGGTCCTACAATGAGCAGTTCTTC,CSARGGSYNEQFF,-,TRBV20-1,TRBJ2-1,many
TGTGCCAGCAGCCAGAATTCACCCCTCCACTTT,CASSQNSPLHF,-,TRBV11-2,TRBJ1-6,many
TGTGCCTCCACCTGGGGCTACAATGAGCAGTTCTTC,CASTWGYNEQFF,-,TRBV30,TRBJ2-1,few
TGTGCCAGTCGGACGGACTCTGGAAACACCATATATTTT,CASRTDSGNTIYF,-,TRBV19,TRBJ1-3,-
TGCAGTGCTAATTCTCTCTCTGGAAACACCATATATTTT,CSANSLSGNTIYF,-,TRBV20-1,TRBJ1-3,many
TGTGCCAGCAGTCCCAAGGGGGGGCTTTCTCCGAACATTCAGTACTTC,CASSPKGGLSPNIQYF,-,TRBV6-1,TRBJ2-4,few
TGTGCCACCAGCAGAATGGACGGAGCCAAAAACATTCAGTACTTC,CATSRMDGAKNIQYF,-,TRBV15,TRBJ2-4,medium-sized
TGCAGCGTTAACCGCCGCGACAGGGGTGATGAGCAGTTCTTC,CSVNRRDRGDEQFF,TRBD1,TRBV29-1,TRBJ2-1,medium-sized
TGCGCCAGCAGCCAAGATAGGCTACGCGCGAACACCGGGGAGCTGTTTTTT,CASSQDRLRANTGELFF,-,TRBV4-1,TRBJ2-2,few
TGTGCCAGCAGCGAGGGACAGGGGACTGAAGCTTTCTTT,CASSEGQGTEAFF,TRBD1,TRBV7-9,TRBJ1-1,few
TGCAGTGCTAGAGATGGTTTCAGGGGGCGGGACACTGAAGCTTTCTTT,CSARDGFRGRDTEAFF,TRBD1,TRBV20-1,TRBJ1-1,medium-sized
TGTGCCAGCAGGGGGGGGACAGGGAACTACGAGCAGTACTTC,CASRGGTGNYEQYF,TRBD1,TRBV2,TRBJ2-7,medium-sized
TGTGCCAGCAGCCAAGATCCATACAGGGGTGAGACCCAGTACTTC,CASSQDPYRGETQYF,TRBD1,TRBV4-2,TRBJ2-5,few
TGTGCCAGCAGTTTATCTGGCGGGACCCAGTACTTC,CASSLSGGTQYF,-,TRBV12-3/TRBV12-4,TRBJ2-5,many
TGTGCCAGCAATAGGGGCAACCCCTCCTACGAGCAGTACTTC,CASNRGNPSYEQYF,-,TRBV9,TRBJ2-7,many
TGTGCCAGCAGCTTAGAGGCGGGGATCAGTGGCTACACCTTC,CASSLEAGISGYTF,-,TRBV7-2,TRBJ1-2,medium-sized
TGTGCCAGCAGCCCCAGCGGGTTTCTCACAGATACGCAGTATTTT,CASSPSGFLTDTQYF,-,TRBV7-3,TRBJ2-3,few
TGCGCCAGCAGCTTGCGAGGGACAGCCCAAGAGACCCAGTACTTC,CASSLRGTAQETQYF,TRBD1,TRBV5-1,TRBJ2-5,-
TGTGCCAGCAGCTTAGGGGTCGGGGAGGGTGAAGCTTTCTTT,CASSLGVGEGEAFF,-,TRBV7-8,TRBJ1-1,few
TGCGCCAGCAGCGCTTCTACAGCCGCCAAGCAGTTCTTC,CASSASTAAKQFF,-,TRBV5-1,TRBJ2-1,-
TGTGCCAGCAGCTTGGGCAGGGCCTCCAACGAGCAGTACTTC,CASSLGRASNEQYF,-,TRBV11-3,TRBJ2-7,medium-sized
TGTGCCAGCAGAGGAGGGGACGGAAGGTCTCCAGACTACGAGCAGTACTTC,CASRGGDGRSPDYEQYF,-,TRBV5-4,TRBJ2-7,-
TGTGCCTGGAGTGTACTAGCCCGCGAAGCTTTCTTT,CAWSVLAREAFF,-,TRBV30,TRBJ1-1,-
TGTGCCTGGAGTATGGGCAAGGGGAATGAAAAACTGTTTTTT,CAWSMGKGNEKLFF,-,TRBV30,TRBJ1-4,many
TGTGCCAGCAGAACGACAGGGGGTGTGGCCCACGAGCAGTACTTC,CASRTTGGVAHEQYF,TRBD1,TRBV28,TRBJ2-7,many
TGTGCCAGTAGTATCCAGAACAGGGCCACTGAAGCTTTCTTT,CASSIQNRATEAFF,-,TRBV19,TRBJ1-1,medium-sized
TGCAGTGCTAGATCGGACGGAAGCTCCTACAATGAGCAGTTCTTC,CSARSDGSSYNEQFF,-,TRBV20-1,TRBJ2-1,-
TGTGCCAGCAGCTTATCCCGACAGGCTAGCACAGATACGCAGTATTTT,CASSLSRQASTDTQYF,-,TRBV7-9,TRBJ2-3,medium-sized
TGCGCCAGCAGTCAGGGGGAGTATGACAATGAGCAGTTCTTC,CASSQGEYDNEQFF,TRBD1,TRBV10-1,TRBJ2-1,-